The rows below give T cell receptor beta chains drawn from one sample of a study of human T cells and chemical hapten exposure. MiXCR, applied by TCRdb to the RACE reads, yields one record per CDR3 protein. The data contain tens of thousands of distinct CDR3 sequences, approximately 9.9% of them singletons. The sequences come from whole blood, collected in connection with sensitization to the hapten diphenylcyclopropenone (DPC). All receptors come from a woman between 35 and 50 years old with alopecia areata. Some clones in this sample may be carry-over from other donors' samples. The CDR3 runs from the conserved cysteine through the conserved F or W. D genes are given only for firm matches. The size entry is marked missing in some rows and otherwise reads once, few, many or a size class.

J: TRBJ2-5
D: NA
size: few
V: TRBV10-3
CDR3: CATTDGGTDTETQYF
DNA: TGTGCCACCACTGATGGGGGGACCGACACAGAGACCCAGTACTTC

J: TRBJ1-2
D: NA
size: NA
V: TRBV28
CDR3: CASSLTSGYGYTF
DNA: TGTGCCAGCAGTTTAACATCAGGGTATGGCTACACCTTC

J: TRBJ2-3
D: NA
size: many
V: TRBV7-9
CDR3: CAVPGSSTDTQYF
DNA: TGTGCCGTGCCAGGCTCCAGCACAGATACGCAGTATTTT

J: TRBJ2-7
D: TRBD1
size: NA
V: TRBV10-3
CDR3: CAISSGQGPSEQYF
DNA: TGTGCCATCAGCTCGGGACAGGGGCCCAGCGAGCAGTACTTC

J: TRBJ2-7
D: NA
size: NA
V: TRBV13
CDR3: CASSLRGNSYEQYF
DNA: TGTGCCAGCAGCTTACGGGGGAACTCCTACGAGCAGTACTTC

J: TRBJ2-5
D: TRBD1
size: few
V: TRBV20-1
CDR3: CSAQGQGTKETQYF
DNA: TGCAGTGCCCAGGGACAGGGAACCAAAGAGACCCAGTACTTC

J: TRBJ1-5
D: NA
size: many
V: TRBV7-3
CDR3: CASSLVRDQPQHF
DNA: TGTGCCAGCAGCTTGGTGAGGGATCAGCCCCAGCATTTT

J: TRBJ2-5
D: NA
size: NA
V: TRBV13
CDR3: CASSLGISGETQYF
DNA: TGTGCCAGCAGCTTAGGTATCTCCGGCGAGACCCAGTACTTC

J: TRBJ2-7
D: TRBD2
size: NA
V: TRBV6-2/TRBV6-3
CDR3: CASSYVAGGISYEQYF
DNA: TGTGCCAGCAGTTACGTAGCGGGGGGCATCTCCTACGAGCAGTACTTC

J: TRBJ1-2
D: NA
size: NA
V: TRBV30
CDR3: CAWRVIGVDYGYTF
DNA: TGTGCCTGGAGAGTGATCGGGGTAGACTATGGCTACACCTTC

J: TRBJ2-1
D: TRBD2
size: NA
V: TRBV30
CDR3: CAWSGPTSGGAINEQFF
DNA: TGTGCCTGGAGTGGCCCCACTAGCGGGGGGGCCATCAATGAGCAGTTCTTC

J: TRBJ2-3
D: NA
size: few
V: TRBV3-1
CDR3: CASSQGVRTSTDTQYF
DNA: TGTGCCAGCAGCCAAGGGGTCAGGACCTCAACAGATACGCAGTATTTT

J: TRBJ2-7
D: TRBD1
size: few
V: TRBV6-2/TRBV6-3
CDR3: CASSNRGYSYEQYF
DNA: TGTGCCAGCAGCAACAGGGGGTACTCCTACGAGCAGTACTTC

J: TRBJ2-1
D: NA
size: few
V: TRBV29-1
CDR3: CSVEESSPNEQFF
DNA: TGCAGCGTTGAGGAGTCCTCCCCGAATGAGCAGTTCTTC